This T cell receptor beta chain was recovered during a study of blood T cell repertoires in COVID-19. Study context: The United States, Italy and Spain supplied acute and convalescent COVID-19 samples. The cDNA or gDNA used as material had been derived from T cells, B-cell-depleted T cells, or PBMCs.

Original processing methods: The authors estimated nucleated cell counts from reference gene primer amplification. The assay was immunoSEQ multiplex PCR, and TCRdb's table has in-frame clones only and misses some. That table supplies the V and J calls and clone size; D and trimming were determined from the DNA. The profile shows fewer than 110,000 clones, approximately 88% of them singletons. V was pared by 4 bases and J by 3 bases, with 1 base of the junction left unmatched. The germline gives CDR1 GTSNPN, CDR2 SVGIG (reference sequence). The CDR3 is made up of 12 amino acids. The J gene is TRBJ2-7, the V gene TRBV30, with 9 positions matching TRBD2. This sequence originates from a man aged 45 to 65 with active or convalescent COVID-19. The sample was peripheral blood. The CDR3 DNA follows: TGTGCCTGGACAGCGGGAGGCTACGAGCAGTACTTC. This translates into CAWTAGGYEQYF. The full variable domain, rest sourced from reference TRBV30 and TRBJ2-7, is SQTIHQWPATLVQPVGSPLSLECTVEGTSNPNLYWYRQAAGRGLQLLFYSVGIGQISSEVPQNLSASRPQDRQFILSSKKLLLSDSGFYLCAWTAGGYEQYFGPGTRLTVT.